Given below is one T cell receptor (beta chain) in context. Its antigen is not known. The data were taken from a study of OX40 agonist ivuxolimab in advanced cancers. Across the study: At doses from 0.01 to 10 mg/kg, patients were given intravenous ivuxolimab every 2 weeks. Eligibility admitted prior anti-PD-1, anti-PD-L1 or anti-CTLA-4 therapy; around 42% had some. Study conclusions and caveats: Both CD4+ and CD8+ T cell populations in blood had undergone clonal expansion by week 6 at 0.1 to 3.0 mg/kg.

CDR1 is SGHRS, CDR2 YFSETQ, per germline. The CDR3 totals 15 residues. V was cut by 3 bases and J by 0 bases, with 11 bases left in between. Only in-frame clones appear in the TCRdb table, and some are missing; sequencing was by immunoSEQ multiplex PCR. Counted here are about 80,000 clones, 90% to 95% occurring once; the ten biggest clones make up about 5%. This clonotype was sampled from an adult with an advanced solid tumor such as melanoma, head and neck, liver or kidney cancer. The gene calls are TRBV5-1 and TRBJ2-3; D not certain. The sample here was CD4+ or CD8+ T cells sorted from blood, taken in a trial of the OX40 agonist ivuxolimab. CDR3 nucleotides: TGCGCCAGCAGCTCTACTCGGTCAAGCACAGATACGCAGTATTTT. Translating it yields CASSSTRSSTDTQYF.